A single TCR beta chain is shown here with its context. Its antigen is still unknown. The CDR3 is made up of 16 amino acids. With 3 bases removed from V and 1 base from J, the gap between germline ends came to 18 bases. Germline CDR1 is DFQATT and CDR2 is SNEGSKA (reference sequence). This sample is part of a study of T cell repertoires in cytomegalovirus infection. TCRdb processed the reads anew with MiXCR; each CDR3 protein has one entry. The sample holds roughly 500,000 distinct CDR3 sequences, approximately 42% seen once. Overall study results and limits: It was HLA-C-restricted CMV-specific TCR beta clonotypes that dominated the response ex vivo. Cumulative public TCR beta family frequency identified carriers of CMV plus the relevant HLA.

This material consisted of cultured PBMCs, taken from culture after CMV antigen stimulation. The clonotype originates from a human donor in good health (CMV status not recorded). Some clones in this sample may be carry-over from other donors' samples. The chain employs TRBV20-1 and TRBJ2-5, with D perhaps matching TRBD1 or TRBD2 (5 bases each). In DNA form, the CDR3 reads TGCAGTGCTAGCCGTCCCCGGACGGGGCCCCAAGAGACCCAGTACTTC. This codes for CSASRPRTGPQETQYF.